A selection of T cell receptor beta chains follows, all from one sample in a study of blood T cell repertoires in COVID-19. Libraries were prepared by immunoSEQ multiplex PCR; TCRdb keeps only in-frame clonotypes and omits some of them. The table has 250,000 to 300,000 clones, approximately 91% seen once. Sequences were obtained from peripheral blood. The receptors shown here come from a woman aged 60 to 75 with acute or convalescent COVID-19. Both conserved end residues are part of each CDR3. D genes are given only for firm matches. Size tells how often a clone was seen (once, few, many) or the class of an expanded clone, and some rows leave it out.

TGTGCCAGCAGCGACCGCCCCGGGGGAGACATTCAGTACTTC,CASSDRPGGDIQYF,TRBV9,NA,NA,TRBJ2-4
TGCGCCAGCAGCTTGGATGAGGGTGTAGGAGATACGCAGTATTTT,CASSLDEGVGDTQYF,TRBV5-1,NA,NA,TRBJ2-3
TGTGCCAGCGTCCGGGAGGTCTATGGCTACACCTTC,CASVREVYGYTF,TRBV2,NA,NA,TRBJ1-2
TGTGCCAGCAGCCAAGACCCAGGGACTAGCGCGTTCTTC,CASSQDPGTSAFF,TRBV3-1/TRBV3-2,TRBD2,NA,TRBJ2-1
TGTGCCAGCAGAAGGGGGCAGGGGAACACTGAAGCTTTCTTT,CASRRGQGNTEAFF,TRBV9,TRBD1,NA,TRBJ1-1
TGTGCCAGCAGCCAGTATAATGAGCAGTTCTTC,CASSQYNEQFF,TRBV27,NA,NA,TRBJ2-1
TGTGCCAGCAGCGTAGGTGGGAGCAATGAAAAACTGTTTTTT,CASSVGGSNEKLFF,TRBV9,NA,NA,TRBJ1-4
TGTGCCAGCAGCCCGGGACAGGGACAGGGTCAGCCCCAGCATTTT,CASSPGQGQGQPQHF,TRBV9,TRBD1,NA,TRBJ1-5
TGTGCCACCGGAACAGGGCTTCGGCGCGGCTACACCTTC,CATGTGLRRGYTF,TRBV5-4,NA,NA,TRBJ1-2
TGTGCCAGCAGCCAGTCAGGCTACTCTGGAAACACCATATATTTT,CASSQSGYSGNTIYF,TRBV3-1/TRBV3-2,NA,NA,TRBJ1-3
TGCGCCAGCAGTCTCTCAGGACACCCGAAGGTTGAAAAACTGTTTTTT,CASSLSGHPKVEKLFF,TRBV23-1,NA,NA,TRBJ1-4
TGTGCCAGCAGCCAAGGGGACAGAGCTGAAGCTTTCTTT,CASSQGDRAEAFF,TRBV27,TRBD1,NA,TRBJ1-1
TGTGCCAGCAGTGTACAGGGTCAAGAGCATTTT,CASSVQGQEHF,TRBV28,NA,NA,TRBJ1-5
TGTGCCAGCAGCTTCAGCCTCAGGGGGAAGAGTGGCTACACCTTC,CASSFSLRGKSGYTF,TRBV11-2,TRBD1,NA,TRBJ1-2
TGTGCCAGCAGCGAGGGGACAGGGGGCCATCAGCCCCAGCATTTT,CASSEGTGGHQPQHF,TRBV7-9,TRBD1,once,TRBJ1-5
TGTGCCAGCAGTTTGGCCAGTGAAGCTTTCTTT,CASSLASEAFF,TRBV12-3/TRBV12-4,NA,NA,TRBJ1-1
TGTGCCAGCAGTTACTCGAGTCCCGTCGTAACAGATACGCAGTATTTT,CASSYSSPVVTDTQYF,TRBV6-2/TRBV6-3,NA,once,TRBJ2-3
TGTGCCAGCAGCTTCCGACTAGCGGGAGGGCAGAATGAGCAGTTCTTC,CASSFRLAGGQNEQFF,TRBV7-9,TRBD2,NA,TRBJ2-1
TGTGCCACCAGCAGAGAGGGGAGTAGCAATCAGCCCCAGCATTTT,CATSREGSSNQPQHF,TRBV15,NA,NA,TRBJ1-5
TGCAGCGTTGAAGACCCCGCGGGACTAGCGGGGGCCTACAATGAGCAGTTCTTC,CSVEDPAGLAGAYNEQFF,TRBV29-1,TRBD2,NA,TRBJ2-1
TGTGCCAGCAGTTTAGGGGCATCCGATATTTCCAATCAGCCCCAGCATTTT,CASSLGASDISNQPQHF,TRBV28,NA,NA,TRBJ1-5
TGTGCCAGCTCCCGGGGGAATCAGCCCCAGCATTTT,CASSRGNQPQHF,TRBV27,NA,NA,TRBJ1-5
TGTGCCAGCAGGGTGGGACAGAAAGAGACCCAGTACTTC,CASRVGQKETQYF,TRBV6-5,TRBD1,NA,TRBJ2-5
TGCGCCAGCACCCCGGGGGGGAGGAATGAAAAACTGTTTTTT,CASTPGGRNEKLFF,TRBV5-1,NA,NA,TRBJ1-4
TGTGCCAGCAGCCGGGACTACAGGAATGAGCAGTTCTTC,CASSRDYRNEQFF,TRBV7-3,TRBD2,NA,TRBJ2-1
TGTGCCAGCTCACTCCAGACAGGGAGGAACTATGGCTACACCTTC,CASSLQTGRNYGYTF,TRBV18,TRBD1,once,TRBJ1-2
TGTGCCAGTAGTATAGGGGGGCTAGCGGGGTTCACAGATACGCAGTATTTT,CASSIGGLAGFTDTQYF,TRBV19,TRBD2,NA,TRBJ2-3
TGTGCCAGTAGTTCTCCCCCAGGGCGCCCGAATAATTCACCCCTCCACTTT,CASSSPPGRPNNSPLHF,TRBV19,NA,NA,TRBJ1-6
TGTGCCAGCAGTACCCGGACTAGCGGACCGTACGAGCAGTACTTC,CASSTRTSGPYEQYF,TRBV28,TRBD2,NA,TRBJ2-7
TGTGCCAGCAGCTTCAGTAATTCACCCCTCCACTTT,CASSFSNSPLHF,TRBV7-2,NA,NA,TRBJ1-6
TGTGCCAGCAGTTACACAGGGGTTATGAACACTGAAGCTTTCTTT,CASSYTGVMNTEAFF,TRBV6-6,TRBD1,NA,TRBJ1-1
TGCGCCAGCAGCTTGGGAACAGGGGGGTACACTGAAGCTTTCTTT,CASSLGTGGYTEAFF,TRBV5-1,TRBD1,NA,TRBJ1-1
TGTGCCAGCAGCTTTTACAGGGTAAATTCACCCCTCCACTTT,CASSFYRVNSPLHF,TRBV5-6,NA,NA,TRBJ1-6
TGTGCCACCAGCAGAGATTACTCATATTCACCCCTCCACTTT,CATSRDYSYSPLHF,TRBV15,NA,NA,TRBJ1-6
TGTGCCACCAGCAGAGAGATGGACAGCTACGAGCAGTACTTC,CATSREMDSYEQYF,TRBV15,NA,NA,TRBJ2-7
TGTGCCAGCAGTTCAGGGGGACAGACCATGAACACTGAAGCTTTCTTT,CASSSGGQTMNTEAFF,TRBV6-5,TRBD1,few,TRBJ1-1
TGCAGCGTTGAGACTAGCGGGGATACCTACGAGCAGTACTTC,CSVETSGDTYEQYF,TRBV29-1,TRBD2,NA,TRBJ2-7
TGTGCCACCAGTGACCCTGGGACAGGGGATCAGCCCCAGCATTTT,CATSDPGTGDQPQHF,TRBV24-1,TRBD1,once,TRBJ1-5
TGCGCCAGCAGCCTGGCCGGGACAGTCTACGAGCAGTACTTC,CASSLAGTVYEQYF,TRBV4-1,TRBD1,NA,TRBJ2-7
TGTGCCAGCACCATGACGTATGGCGGGAGTAGGGAGACCCAGTACTTC,CASTMTYGGSRETQYF,TRBV7-6,TRBD2,NA,TRBJ2-5
TGTGCCAGCAGTGAAGAGGCGGCAGGGGGCTACGAGCAGTACTTC,CASSEEAAGGYEQYF,TRBV2,TRBD1,NA,TRBJ2-7
TGTGCCAGCAGTGAAGAAGGACTGAAGCCCCAGCATTTT,CASSEEGLKPQHF,TRBV2,NA,NA,TRBJ1-5
TGTGCCAGCAGCTTCCGGGGTACTAATGAAAAACTGTTTTTT,CASSFRGTNEKLFF,TRBV7-9,NA,NA,TRBJ1-4
TGCGCCAGCAGCCAAGAAGGCAGGGGCCCCCATACGCAGTATTTT,CASSQEGRGPHTQYF,TRBV4-3,NA,NA,TRBJ2-3
TGTGCCAGCAGTGATTTTGGTCAGGGGTATAATTCACCCCTCCACTTT,CASSDFGQGYNSPLHF,TRBV6-1,NA,once,TRBJ1-6